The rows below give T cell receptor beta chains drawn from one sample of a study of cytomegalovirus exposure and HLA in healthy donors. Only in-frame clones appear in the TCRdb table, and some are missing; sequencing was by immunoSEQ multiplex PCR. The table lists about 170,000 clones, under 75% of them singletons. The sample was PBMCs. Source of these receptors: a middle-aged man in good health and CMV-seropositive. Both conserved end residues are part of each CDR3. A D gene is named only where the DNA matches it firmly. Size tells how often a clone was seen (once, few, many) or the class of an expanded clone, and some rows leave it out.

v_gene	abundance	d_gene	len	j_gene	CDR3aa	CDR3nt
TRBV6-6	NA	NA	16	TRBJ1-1	CASSYPPGGGDTEAFF	TGTGCCAGCAGTTACCCTCCGGGGGGGGGAGACACTGAAGCTTTCTTT
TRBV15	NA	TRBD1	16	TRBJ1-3	CATRKGTGPSGNTIYF	TGTGCCACCAGGAAAGGGACAGGGCCTTCTGGAAACACCATATATTTT
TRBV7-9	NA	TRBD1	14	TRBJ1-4	CASSSTGAAEKLFF	TGTGCCAGCAGCTCGACAGGGGCTGCTGAAAAACTGTTTTTT
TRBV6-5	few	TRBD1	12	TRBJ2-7	CASSQGQAGFYF	TGTGCCAGCAGCCAAGGACAGGCGGGTTTCTACTTC
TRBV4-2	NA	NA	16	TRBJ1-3	CASSQGSTRSGNTIYF	TGTGCCAGCAGCCAAGGGTCAACTCGGTCAGGAAACACCATATATTTT
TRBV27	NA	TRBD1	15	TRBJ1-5	CASRGQGLSNQPQHF	TGTGCCAGCAGGGGACAGGGGCTCAGCAATCAGCCCCAGCATTTT
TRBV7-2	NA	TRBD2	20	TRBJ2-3	CASSLASGGFGGGRTDTQYF	TGTGCCAGCAGCTTAGCTAGCGGGGGTTTTGGAGGGGGAAGGACAGATACGCAGTATTTT
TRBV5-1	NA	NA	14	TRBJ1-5	CASSLLSRDQPQHF	TGCGCCAGCAGCTTGTTATCGAGAGATCAGCCCCAGCATTTT
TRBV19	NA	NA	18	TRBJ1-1	CASSLPSRDIVGGIEAFF	TGTGCCAGTAGCCTCCCGTCACGGGACATCGTTGGGGGTATTGAAGCTTTCTTT
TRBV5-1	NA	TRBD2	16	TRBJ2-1	CASTPLGAGGDNEQFF	TGCGCCAGCACCCCGCTTGGGGCGGGGGGGGACAATGAGCAGTTCTTC
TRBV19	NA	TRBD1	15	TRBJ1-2	CASSAPGQGNYGYTF	TGTGCCAGTAGTGCCCCGGGACAGGGGAACTATGGCTACACCTTC
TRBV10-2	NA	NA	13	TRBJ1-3	CASNGIEDSTIYF	TGCGCCAGCAACGGCATAGAGGATAGCACCATATATTTT
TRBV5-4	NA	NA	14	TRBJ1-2	CASSGPDTDYGYTF	TGTGCCAGCAGCGGCCCGGACACGGACTATGGCTACACCTTC
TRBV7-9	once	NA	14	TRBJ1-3	CASTLDGVGNTIYF	TGTGCCAGCACCCTTGACGGGGTTGGAAACACCATATATTTT
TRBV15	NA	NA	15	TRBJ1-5	CATSRKAGSDQPQHF	TGTGCCACCAGCAGAAAAGCAGGGTCGGATCAGCCCCAGCATTTT
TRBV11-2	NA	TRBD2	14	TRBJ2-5	CASRFGGVQETQYF	TGTGCCAGCAGATTCGGGGGGGTTCAAGAGACCCAGTACTTC
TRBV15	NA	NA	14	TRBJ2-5	CATSSTGSKETQYF	TGTGCCACCAGCAGTACAGGGAGTAAAGAGACCCAGTACTTC
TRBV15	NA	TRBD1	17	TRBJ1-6	CATSRDGRQGRMPPLHF	TGTGCCACCAGCAGAGACGGGAGACAGGGAAGGATGCCACCCCTCCACTTT
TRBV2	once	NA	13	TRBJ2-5	CASTKRGKETQYF	TGTGCCAGCACCAAAAGAGGGAAAGAGACCCAGTACTTC
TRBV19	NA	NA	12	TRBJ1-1	CASSLQDTEAFF	TGTGCCAGTAGTCTTCAGGACACTGAAGCTTTCTTT
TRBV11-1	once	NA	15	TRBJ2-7	CASSSAAVVTYEQYF	TGTGCCAGCAGCTCTGCGGCCGTAGTAACCTACGAGCAGTACTTC
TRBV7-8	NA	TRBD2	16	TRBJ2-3	CASSLDGGAGADTQYF	TGTGCCAGCAGCTTAGACGGGGGGGCTGGGGCAGATACGCAGTATTTT
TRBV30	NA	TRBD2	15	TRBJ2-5	CAWSLAGGPWETQYF	TGTGCCTGGAGCCTAGCGGGGGGGCCGTGGGAGACCCAGTACTTC
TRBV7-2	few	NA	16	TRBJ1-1	CASSLGQSAWNTEAFF	TGTGCCAGCAGCCTGGGACAATCCGCCTGGAACACTGAAGCTTTCTTT
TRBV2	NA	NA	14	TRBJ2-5	CASSDPIPQETQYF	TGTGCCAGCAGTGATCCAATCCCCCAAGAGACCCAGTACTTC
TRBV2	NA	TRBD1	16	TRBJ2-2	CASSEGQGVGTGELFF	TGTGCCAGCAGTGAGGGACAGGGAGTAGGGACCGGGGAGCTGTTTTTT
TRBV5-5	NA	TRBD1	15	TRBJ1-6	CASSLETGGGSPLHF	TGTGCCAGCAGCTTGGAAACAGGGGGTGGATCACCCCTCCACTTT
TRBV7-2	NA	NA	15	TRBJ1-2	CASSLVRSPNYGYTF	TGTGCCAGCAGCTTAGTTCGGAGCCCAAACTATGGCTACACCTTC
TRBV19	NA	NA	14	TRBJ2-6	CASSNRVGANVLTF	TGTGCCAGCTCGAACAGGGTTGGGGCCAACGTCCTGACTTTC
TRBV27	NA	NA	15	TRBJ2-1	CASSSSVGGYNEQFF	TGTGCCAGCAGTTCATCTGTGGGGGGATACAATGAGCAGTTCTTC
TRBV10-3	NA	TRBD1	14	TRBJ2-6	CAIRQGTGANVLTF	TGTGCCATCAGACAGGGGACTGGGGCCAACGTCCTGACTTTC
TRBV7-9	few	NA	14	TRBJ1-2	CASSLPQGGYGYTF	TGTGCCAGCAGCTTGCCGCAGGGTGGCTATGGCTACACCTTC
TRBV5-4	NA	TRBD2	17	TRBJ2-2	CASSPAGLAGETGELFF	TGTGCCAGCAGCCCGGCGGGACTAGCGGGGGAGACCGGGGAGCTGTTTTTT
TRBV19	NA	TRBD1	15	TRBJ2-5	CASSIPGTAQETQYF	TGTGCCAGTAGTATACCCGGGACAGCACAAGAGACCCAGTACTTC
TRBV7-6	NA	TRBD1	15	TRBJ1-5	CASSFGQGPDQPQHF	TGTGCCAGCAGCTTCGGACAGGGGCCGGATCAGCCCCAGCATTTT
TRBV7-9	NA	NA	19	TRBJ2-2	CASSPIPGRQGGNTGELFF	TGTGCCAGCAGCCCGATACCGGGCCGCCAGGGGGGGAACACCGGGGAGCTGTTTTTT
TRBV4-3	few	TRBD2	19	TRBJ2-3	CASSQDKLAGASSTDTQYF	TGCGCCAGCAGCCAAGATAAACTAGCGGGGGCCTCTAGCACAGATACGCAGTATTTT
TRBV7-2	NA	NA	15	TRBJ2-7	CASSLGGGETYEQYF	TGTGCCAGCAGCTTAGGGGGCGGGGAAACCTACGAGCAGTACTTC
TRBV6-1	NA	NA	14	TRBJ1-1	CASSGDSRSPEAFF	TGTGCCAGCAGTGGAGACAGCCGGAGCCCTGAAGCTTTCTTT
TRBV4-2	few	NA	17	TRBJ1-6	CASSQDVGRKINSPLHF	TGTGCCAGCAGCCAAGATGTGGGCAGGAAGATTAATTCACCCCTCCACTTT
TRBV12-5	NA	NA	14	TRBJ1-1	CASGARDGNTEAFF	TGTGCTAGTGGTGCTCGGGATGGGAACACTGAAGCTTTCTTT